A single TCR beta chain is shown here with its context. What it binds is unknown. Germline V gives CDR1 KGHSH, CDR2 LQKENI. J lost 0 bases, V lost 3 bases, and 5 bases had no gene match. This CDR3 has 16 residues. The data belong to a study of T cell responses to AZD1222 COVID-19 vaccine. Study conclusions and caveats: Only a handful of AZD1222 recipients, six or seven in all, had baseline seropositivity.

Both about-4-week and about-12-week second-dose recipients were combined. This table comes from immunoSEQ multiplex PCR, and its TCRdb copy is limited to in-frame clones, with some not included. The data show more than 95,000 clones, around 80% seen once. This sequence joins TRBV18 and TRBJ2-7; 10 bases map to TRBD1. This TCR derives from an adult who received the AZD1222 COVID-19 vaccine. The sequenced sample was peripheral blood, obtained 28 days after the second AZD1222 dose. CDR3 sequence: CASSPPGQGSSYEQYF. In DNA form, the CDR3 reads TGTGCCAGCTCACCTCCGGGACAGGGGTCCTCCTACGAGCAGTACTTC.